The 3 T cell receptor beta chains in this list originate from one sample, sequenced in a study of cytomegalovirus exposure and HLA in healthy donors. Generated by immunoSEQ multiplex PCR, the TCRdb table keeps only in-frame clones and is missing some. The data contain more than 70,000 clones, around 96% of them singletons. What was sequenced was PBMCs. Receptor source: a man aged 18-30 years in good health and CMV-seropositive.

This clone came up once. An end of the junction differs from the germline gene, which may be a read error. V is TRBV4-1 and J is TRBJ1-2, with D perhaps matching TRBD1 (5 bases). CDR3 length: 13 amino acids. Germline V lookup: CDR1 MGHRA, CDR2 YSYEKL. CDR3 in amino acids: CASSQVQGGPYAF. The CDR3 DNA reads TGCGCCAGCAGCCAAGTTCAGGGAGGTCCCTATGCCTTC.

The CDR3 sequence is CASSPSGYQETQYF. CDR3 DNA: TGTGCCAGCTCGCCCTCGGGGTACCAAGAGACCCAGTACTTC. The chain carries TRBV18 and TRBJ2-5; the D gene is possibly TRBD2 (5 bases). The ends were cut back, 6 bases at V and 0 bases at J, with 11 bases in the middle. This CDR3 has 14 amino acids. CDR1 KGHSH and CDR2 LQKENI come from the germline V gene.

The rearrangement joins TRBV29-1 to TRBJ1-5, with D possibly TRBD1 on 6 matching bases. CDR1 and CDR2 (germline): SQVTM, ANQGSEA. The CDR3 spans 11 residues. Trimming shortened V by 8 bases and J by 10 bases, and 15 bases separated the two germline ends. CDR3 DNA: TGCAGCCTCCGGGGGGGGGCCCCCCAGCATTTT. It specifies CSLRGGAPQHF.